The TCR beta chain under discussion was sequenced for a study of blood T cell repertoires in COVID-19. On the study more broadly: PBMCs, B-cell-depleted T cells, or T cells provided the cDNA or gDNA that made up the material.

Donors in Cohort 3 who had recovered were those with two negative PCRs, healthcare professional clearance, or resolution of their symptoms. The CDR3 sequence is 14 residues long. CDR1 GTSNPN and CDR2 SVGIG come from the germline V gene (reference sequence). Trimming took 4 bases from V and 2 from J, leaving 11 bases between them. Authors' methods: For nucleated cells, counts were estimated from reference gene primer amplification. Measured with immunoSEQ multiplex PCR; TCRdb has only the in-frame clones, and not every one. V, J and clone size reflect that table, while D and trimming were determined from the DNA. The data contain approximately 200,000 clones, 84% of them singletons.

J is TRBJ2-2 and V is TRBV30; D may be TRBD1 (6 bases). The source material was PBMCs or T cells enriched from blood (not recorded which). This TCR was sampled from a man between 60 and 75 years old who had recovered from COVID-19. The DNA for the CDR3 is TGTGCCTGGAACAGGGTAGTCAACACCGGGGAGCTGTTTTTT. Translated, it gives CAWNRVVNTGELFF.